The 5 T cell receptor beta chains below were found in one sample sequenced in a study of blood T cell repertoires in COVID-19. Libraries were prepared by immunoSEQ multiplex PCR; TCRdb keeps only in-frame clonotypes and omits some of them. This sample has under 25,000 clones; approximately 83% occur once, and the top ten carry 22%. What was sequenced was peripheral blood. These receptors came from an elderly man with active or convalescent COVID-19.

V usage is TRBV7-9 and J usage is TRBJ1-2; unclear D gene. Germline-derived CDR1 and CDR2 are SEHNR and FQNEAQ (reference sequence). The ends were cut back, 3 bases at V and 3 bases at J, with 8 bases in the middle. This CDR3 comprises 13 residues. This CDR3 reads CASSFTNYYGYTF. In DNA form, the CDR3 reads TGTGCCAGCAGCTTCACAAATTACTATGGCTACACCTTC.

The chain carries TRBV28 and TRBJ2-1; D remains unclear. Germline V gene sequence: CDR1 MDHEN, CDR2 SYDVKM. This CDR3 contains 16 residues. The ends were cut back, 2 bases at V and 0 bases at J, with 11 bases in the middle. In nucleotides, the CDR3 is TGTGCCAGCAGTTTAGTGTCCACTCCCTCCTACAATGAGCAGTTCTTC. This translates into CASSLVSTPSYNEQFF.

This chain links TRBV9 with TRBJ1-3; D possibly corresponds to TRBD1 (5 bases). With 0 bases removed from V and 3 bases from J, the gap between germline ends came to 16 bases. Per the germline V gene, CDR1 is SGDLS and CDR2 is YYNGEE. This CDR3 is 17 amino acids long. The CDR3 region has the DNA TGTGCCAGCAGCGTAGGCCCCAGGGTCCCCCATGGAAACACCATATATTTT. Its protein is CASSVGPRVPHGNTIYF.

The genes are TRBV14 and TRBJ2-1; TRBD1 agrees at 7 bases. The germline CDR1 and CDR2 sequences are SGHDN and FVKESK. The J segment lost 0 bases and the V segment lost 6 bases, leaving 11 bases of the junction unmatched. The CDR3 has 17 residues. Written as DNA, the CDR3 is TGTGCCAGCAGAGGGGGCTACCACAGGAGCTCCTACAATGAGCAGTTCTTC. It encodes CASRGGYHRSSYNEQFF. The whole variable domain, filled in from reference TRBV14 and TRBJ2-1, reads EAGVTQFPSHSVIEKGQTVTLRCDPISGHDNLYWYRRVMGKEIKFLLHFVKESKQDESGMPNNRFLAERTGGTYSTLKVQPAELEDSGVYFCASRGGYHRSSYNEQFFGPGTRLTVL.

This chain joins TRBV7-2 and TRBJ2-5; TRBD1 is a possible D gene (7 bases). The CDR3 consists of 15 residues. Looked up from germline, CDR1 is SGHTA and CDR2 is FQGNSA. Deletions cut 5 bases from V and 6 bases from J, with 19 bases between. CDR3 amino acids: CASSLGGGGGKTQYF. CDR3 nucleotide sequence: TGTGCCAGCAGCCTAGGGGGCGGAGGGGGCAAGACCCAGTACTTC.